The 18 T cell receptor beta chains given below trace back to one sample, sequenced in a study of shared clonotypes between healthy human individuals. The method was immunoSEQ multiplex PCR; TCRdb's version includes in-frame clones alone and lacks a portion of them. This sample has 2 million to 2.5 million clones; roughly 90% occur once, and the top ten carry 0.37%. Source material: naive CD4+ T cells from PBMCs. Sample subset: CD45RA+ positively selected. The receptors originated from a man younger than 30 in good health. Some clones in this sample may be carry-over from other donors' samples.

The chain couples TRBV5-4 to TRBJ2-7; weak D call: TRBD2 (6 bases). This CDR3 comprises 15 residues. Trimming stripped 4 bases from V and 3 bases from J, with 17 bases between. Germline CDR1 is SGHNT and CDR2 is YYREEE (reference sequence). The CDR3 bases are TGTGCCAGCAGCCCGGACGGGGGACGTCTCTACGAGCAGTACTTC. Its translation is CASSPDGGRLYEQYF.

The chain uses TRBV9 and TRBJ1-3; D is perhaps TRBD1 (5 bases). Germline V gene lookup returns CDR1 SGDLS and CDR2 YYNGEE. V lost 4 bases, J lost 0 bases, and 14 bases lay in between. This CDR3 region has 16 residues. The chain's CDR3 is CASSPGTPSSGNTIYF. The CDR3 coding sequence is TGTGCCAGCAGCCCCGGGACGCCGAGCTCTGGAAACACCATATATTTT. The full variable domain, rest sourced from reference TRBV9 and TRBJ1-3, is DSGVTQTPKHLITATGQRVTLRCSPRSGDLSVYWYQQSLDQGLQFLIQYYNGEERAKGNILERFSAQQFPDLHSELNLSSLELGDSALYFCASSPGTPSSGNTIYFGEGSWLTVV.

V and J are TRBV7-3 and TRBJ1-2; D may be TRBD1 (6 bases). Between the trimmed V and J ends, which lost 5 bases and 2 bases, there was a span of 12 bases. The germline gives CDR1 SGHTA, CDR2 FQGTGA. The CDR3 length is 14 residues. CDR3: CASSPEGGNYGYTF. CDR3 coding DNA: TGTGCCAGCAGCCCGGAGGGGGGGAACTATGGCTACACCTTC.

In the case of this clone: Additional DNA sequences in this sample encode the identical CDR3. This chain connects TRBV7-9 to TRBJ1-2; D uncertain. Germline V gene lookup returns CDR1 SEHNR and CDR2 FQNEAQ (reference sequence). There are 11 residues in the CDR3. Trimming took 1 base from V and 7 from J, leaving 4 bases between them. CDR3 loop: CASSLVGGYTF. The DNA of the CDR3 is TGTGCCAGCAGCTTAGTGGGTGGCTACACCTTC.

V is TRBV5-1 and J is TRBJ2-2; D is perhaps TRBD1 or TRBD2 (5 bases each). Deletions cut 5 bases from V and 0 bases from J, with 11 bases between. This CDR3 spans 15 amino acids. Germline CDR1 reads SGHRS; CDR2 reads YFSETQ. CDR3 amino acids: CASSTGTANTGELFF. The CDR3 nucleotides read TGCGCCAGCAGTACCGGGACGGCGAACACCGGGGAGCTGTTTTTT.

The chain joins TRBV7-9 to TRBJ2-5; D gene uncertain. CDR1 is SEHNR and CDR2 is FQNEAQ in the germline V gene (reference sequence). The V gene lost 3 bases and the J gene lost 2 bases, with 7 bases spanning the gap. The CDR3 totals 13 residues. CDR3 amino acids: CASSFLGQETQYF. The CDR3 DNA reads TGTGCCAGCAGCTTTCTAGGGCAAGAGACCCAGTACTTC.

The chain combines TRBV5-1 with TRBJ1-2; D unclear. The CDR3 is 15 amino acids. The germline V and J ends were trimmed by 0 bases and 6 bases, with 15 bases remaining between them. Germline CDR1 is SGHRS and CDR2 is YFSETQ. The DNA of the CDR3 is TGCGCCAGCAGCTTGGTGGGTGTCGAAGCGAATGGCTACACCTTC. Amino acid sequence: CASSLVGVEANGYTF.

The table lists this clone with a count of one. CDR3 nucleotides: TGTGCCAGTAACGACATAACACGTCAAAGGGAGAACACTGAAGCTTTCTTT. Amino acid sequence: CASNDITRQRENTEAFF. This rearrangement joins TRBV19 to TRBJ1-1; D gene unclear. Germline V lookup: CDR1 LNHDA, CDR2 SQIVND (reference sequence). V dropped 7 bases and J dropped 1 base, with 22 bases sitting between them. The CDR3 length is 17 residues.

V usage is TRBV7-2 and J usage is TRBJ2-3; tentatively, D is TRBD2 (6 bases). Germline loops: CDR1 SGHTA, CDR2 FQGNSA. CDR3 length: 15 amino acids. V was pared by 3 bases and J by 0 bases, with 10 bases between. The CDR3 reads CASSFLGTSTDTQYF. Written as DNA, the CDR3 is TGTGCCAGCAGCTTTCTTGGGACTAGCACAGATACGCAGTATTTT.

This clone appeared a single time. The J gene is TRBJ2-2, the V gene TRBV2; a possible D gene is TRBD2 (6 bases). The V gene's germline CDR1 is SNHLY and CDR2 FYNNEI. CDR3 size: 14 residues. V lost 6 bases, J lost 4 bases, and 12 bases lay in between. CDR3 protein: CASSQVGGTGELFF. CDR3 nucleotide sequence: TGTGCCAGCAGCCAAGTCGGGGGCACCGGGGAGCTGTTTTTT.

The chain joins TRBV15 to TRBJ1-2, with 8 bases identical to TRBD1. V trimming: 5 bases; J trimming: 4 bases; junction bases outside the gene matches: 3. The length of the CDR3 is 13 residues. The germline V gene encodes CDR1 LNHNV and CDR2 YYDKDF (reference sequence). The CDR3 DNA reads TGTGCCACCAGCCGGGACAGGATCTATGGCTACACCTTC. Amino acids: CATSRDRIYGYTF.

The chain employs TRBV6-5 and TRBJ1-2, with TRBD1 identical over 7 bases. Trimming took 5 bases from V and 5 from J; bases not matched to a gene: 11. Germline CDR1 and CDR2: MNHEY and SVGAGI. The length of the CDR3 is 15 residues. The DNA for the CDR3 is TGTGCCAGCAGTACTCTAATAGGGACAGAATATGGCTACACCTTC. Its protein is CASSTLIGTEYGYTF.

As concerns this clone: In the same sample, other DNA sequences code for this CDR3. The V call is TRBV7-2, the J call TRBJ2-5, with D maybe TRBD1 (5 bases). The V end was cut by 0 bases, the J end by 2 bases, with 7 bases between. CDR3 size: 14 residues. Germline V lookup: CDR1 SGHTA, CDR2 FQGNSA. The CDR3 DNA is TGTGCCAGCAGCTTAGCAGGGGCGCAAGAGACCCAGTACTTC. This sequence encodes CASSLAGAQETQYF.

The genes are TRBV28 and TRBJ2-3, with TRBD2 matching 7 bases. With 7 bases clipped from V and 4 bases from J, the junction kept 23 bases outside the gene matches. Germline CDR1 MDHEN, CDR2 SYDVKM. This CDR3 is 19 amino acids long. The DNA of the CDR3 is TGTGCCAGCACCCCAGTCGGGTCCGGGGGGTCCCTTGGGGCAGATACGCAGTATTTT. Translating gives CASTPVGSGGSLGADTQYF.

V is TRBV5-4 and J is TRBJ1-1; D remains ambiguous. This CDR3 is built from 13 residues. Germline V gene lookup returns CDR1 SGHNT and CDR2 YYREEE (reference sequence). Trimming pared 0 bases from V and 6 bases from J, leaving 9 bases between. CDR3: CASSLVDGAEAFF. The CDR3 region has the DNA TGTGCCAGCAGCTTGGTCGACGGTGCTGAAGCTTTCTTT.

This clone was observed a single time. The chain couples TRBV10-3 to TRBJ2-1, with 8 bases fitting TRBD1. The CDR3 is made up of 13 amino acids. Per germline, CDR1 ENHRY and CDR2 SYGVKD. Trimming cost V 8 bases and J 3 bases; bases outside gene matches: 3. The DNA of the CDR3 is TGTGCCATCGGGACAGGCGACTACAATGAGCAGTTCTTC. The encoded protein is CAIGTGDYNEQFF.

The chain has TRBV7-3 and TRBJ1-2; the D is unclear. Trimming cost V 3 bases and J 2 bases, with 4 bases left between them. The CDR3 sequence is 12 residues long. Germline V gives CDR1 SGHTA, CDR2 FQGTGA. CDR3 coding DNA: TGTGCCAGCAGCTTCCGGAACTATGGCTACACCTTC. Protein: CASSFRNYGYTF. The full variable domain, with the rest looked up from reference TRBV7-3 and TRBJ1-2, is GAGVSQTPSNKVTEKGKYVELRCDPISGHTALYWYRQSLGQGPEFLIYFQGTGAADDSGLPNDRFFAVRPEGSVSTLKIQRTERGDSAVYLCASSFRNYGYTFGSGTRLTVV.

The rearrangement links TRBV5-1 to TRBJ2-7; 15 positions match TRBD2. J was trimmed by 1 base and V by 2 bases; bases with no gene match: 13. The CDR3 extends over 20 amino acids. The germline CDR1 and CDR2 sequences are SGHRS and YFSETQ. CDR3 in amino acids: CASSLGGTSGRRLGSYEQYF. CDR3 bases: TGCGCCAGCAGCTTAGGCGGGACTAGCGGGAGGAGATTAGGGTCCTACGAGCAGTACTTC.